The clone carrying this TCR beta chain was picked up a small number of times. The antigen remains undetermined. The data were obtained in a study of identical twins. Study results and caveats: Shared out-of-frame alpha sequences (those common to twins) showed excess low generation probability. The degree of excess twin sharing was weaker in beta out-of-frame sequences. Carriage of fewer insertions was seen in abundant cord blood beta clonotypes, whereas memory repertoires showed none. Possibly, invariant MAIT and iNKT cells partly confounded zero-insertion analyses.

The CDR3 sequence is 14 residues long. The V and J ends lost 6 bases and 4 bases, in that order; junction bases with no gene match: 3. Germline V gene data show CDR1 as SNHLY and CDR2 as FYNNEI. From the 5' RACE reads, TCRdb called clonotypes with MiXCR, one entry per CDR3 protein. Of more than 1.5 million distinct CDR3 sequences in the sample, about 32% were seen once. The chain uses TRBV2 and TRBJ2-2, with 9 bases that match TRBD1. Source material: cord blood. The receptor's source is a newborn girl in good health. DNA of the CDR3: TGTGCCAGCAGCGGGGACAGGGCCACCGGGGAGCTGTTTTTT. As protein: CASSGDRATGELFF.